The 26 T cell receptor beta chains presented below share a single source sample, sequenced in a study of CD8+ T cells in alopecia areata. cDNA serving as the sequencing template came from extracted, reverse transcribed RNA. The data were produced by immunoSEQ multiplex PCR, yet TCRdb's version contains in-frame clones alone and is incomplete. The sample has over 150,000 clones; about 61% are singletons. The specimen was CD8+ T cells sorted from blood. The receptors shown here come from a human donor in good health.

The J gene is TRBJ1-2, the V gene TRBV4-1; tentative D call: TRBD1 (6 bases). Germline V gene data show CDR1 as MGHRA and CDR2 as YSYEKL. V lost 0 bases and J lost 3, with 11 bases in between. The CDR3 consists of 15 residues. CDR3 DNA sequence: TGCGCCAGCAGCCAAGATAACAGGGAAGACTATGGCTACACCTTC. Translation: CASSQDNREDYGYTF.

There are a few counts of this clone. The DNA of the CDR3 is TGTGCCAGCAGCTTATCCAGGGGAGATGAAAAACTGTTTTTT. Its translation is CASSLSRGDEKLFF. V and J are TRBV7-9 and TRBJ1-4; D may be TRBD1 (6 bases). This CDR3 has 14 residues. V was shortened by 2 bases and J by 6 bases, with 10 bases between the two germline ends. Germline-derived CDR1 and CDR2 are SEHNR and FQNEAQ (reference sequence).

In this sample, this clone turned up a few times. The rearrangement uses TRBV6-6 and TRBJ1-2; D gene unclear. V was pared by 0 bases and J by 6 bases, with 11 bases between. Germline CDR1 MNHNY, CDR2 SVGAGI (reference sequence). CDR3 size: 14 residues. DNA of the CDR3: TGTGCCAGCAGTTACTCCTCCTCACCCCATGGCTACACCTTC. Translated, it gives CASSYSSSPHGYTF.

CDR3 amino acids: CASSGGGIVNIQYF. As DNA, the CDR3 is TGTGCCAGCAGTGGTGGGGGGATAGTGAACATTCAGTACTTC. The rearrangement links TRBV2 to TRBJ2-4; possible D gene TRBD2, 6 bases. The germline V gene has CDR1 SNHLY and CDR2 FYNNEI. The CDR3 sequence is 14 residues long. V lost 4 bases to trimming and J lost 7 bases, with 14 bases between them. The variable domain in full, with the rest retrieved from reference TRBV2 and TRBJ2-4, is EPEVTQTPSHQVTQMGQEVILRCVPISNHLYFYWYRQILGQKVEFLVSFYNNEISEKSEIFDDQFSVERPDGSNFTLKIRSTKLEDSAMYFCASSGGGIVNIQYFGAGTRLSVL.

This rearrangement joins TRBV6-5 to TRBJ2-3, with unresolved D. The germline CDR1 and CDR2 sequences are MNHEY and SVGAGI. Trimming removed 1 base at V and 0 bases at J, with 8 bases between. This CDR3 region has 15 residues. In nucleotides, the CDR3 is TGTGCCAGCAGTTACTATGGTTTTAGCACAGATACGCAGTATTTT. Protein sequence: CASSYYGFSTDTQYF.

DNA of the CDR3: TGCGCCAGCAGCCAAGAAAACAGGAGACATCAGCCCCAGCATTTT. This gives the protein CASSQENRRHQPQHF. The V call is TRBV4-1, the J call TRBJ1-5; possible D gene TRBD1, 5 bases. This CDR3 region has 15 residues. Germline V lookup: CDR1 MGHRA, CDR2 YSYEKL. Trimming shortened V by 0 bases and J by 5 bases, and 11 bases separated the two germline ends.

This chain links TRBV2 with TRBJ1-2; unclear D gene. The CDR3 covers 14 residues. V was cut by 1 base and J by 7 bases, with 13 bases left in between. Germline V gene sequence: CDR1 SNHLY, CDR2 FYNNEI. The CDR3 sequence is CASSEGRYGTGYTF. The CDR3 nucleotides are TGTGCCAGCAGTGAAGGCAGGTACGGTACTGGCTACACCTTC.

The V gene is TRBV7-9, the J gene TRBJ1-5; D is uncertain. V lost 5 bases and J 4 bases, leaving 12 bases between the germline ends. The CDR3 totals 14 residues. Germline V lookup: CDR1 SEHNR, CDR2 FQNEAQ (reference sequence). CDR3 sequence reads: CASSHGAGNQPQHF. CDR3 DNA: TGTGCCAGCAGCCACGGCGCTGGTAATCAGCCCCAGCATTTT.

The sample holds a few counts of this clone. The chain carries TRBV7-9 and TRBJ2-7; D is possibly TRBD1 (5 bases). The V gene's germline CDR1 is SEHNR and CDR2 FQNEAQ (reference sequence). CDR3 length: 11 residues. V dropped 4 bases and J dropped 7 bases, with 8 bases sitting between them. Written as DNA, the CDR3 is TGTGCCAGCAGCTCCGACAGTGAGCAGTACTTC. Amino acid sequence: CASSSDSEQYF.

This clone turned up a few times. The chain combines TRBV29-1 with TRBJ1-2; a weak D match, TRBD1 (6 bases). This CDR3 has 13 amino acids. With 7 bases removed from V and 6 bases from J, the gap between germline ends came to 18 bases. CDR1 and CDR2 (germline): SQVTM, ANQGSEA. The CDR3, as DNA: TGCAGCGCTAGGACAGAAGGGGTACATGGCTACACCTTC. It codes for CSARTEGVHGYTF.

This clone was seen a handful of times. The chain employs TRBV7-9 and TRBJ2-1; D possibly corresponds to TRBD1 (6 bases). The V gene lost 1 base and the J gene lost 5 bases, with 12 bases spanning the gap. The CDR3 covers 15 residues. Germline V CDR1 and CDR2: SEHNR, FQNEAQ (reference sequence). CDR3 loop: CASSLGGAGDNEQFF. Here the CDR3 DNA reads TGTGCCAGCAGCTTAGGAGGGGCAGGGGACAATGAGCAGTTCTTC.

The chain uses TRBV5-6 and TRBJ2-7, with 8 nucleotides matching TRBD1. CDR3 length: 14 residues. The V and J ends lost 4 bases and 2 bases, in that order; junction bases with no gene match: 5. Germline loops: CDR1 SGHDT, CDR2 YYEEEE. The CDR3 reads CASSQGQGPYEQYF. The CDR3, as DNA: TGTGCCAGCAGCCAAGGACAGGGACCCTACGAGCAGTACTTC.

This clone was seen a handful of times. The chain recombines TRBV7-9 with TRBJ2-1; no clear D. Germline V gene sequence: CDR1 SEHNR, CDR2 FQNEAQ (reference sequence). There are 15 residues in the CDR3. Trimming removed 7 bases at V and 2 bases at J, with 15 bases between. CDR3 in DNA: TGTGCCAGCACCAACCCCTTGGAGACCTACAATGAGCAGTTCTTC. It codes for CASTNPLETYNEQFF.

The chain links TRBV5-1 to TRBJ2-2, with a weak D call TRBD2 (6 bases). CDR1 SGHRS and CDR2 YFSETQ come from the germline V gene. The CDR3 covers 13 residues. V was pared by 6 bases and J by 5 bases, with 11 bases between. The CDR3 sequence is CASTNGGTGELFF. The CDR3, as DNA: TGCGCCAGCACAAACGGGGGAACCGGGGAGCTGTTTTTT.

This chain joins TRBV13 and TRBJ2-7, with D tentatively TRBD1 (5 bases). V shed 4 bases and J shed 4 bases, with 14 bases lying between them. CDR3 length equals 14 residues. Germline CDR1 reads PRHDT; CDR2 reads FYEKMQ (reference sequence). The CDR3: CASSSDRAPYEQYF. The CDR3 nucleotides are TGTGCCAGCAGCTCAGACAGAGCCCCTTACGAGCAGTACTTC.

The chain links TRBV29-1 to TRBJ2-5; no firm D call. V lost 7 bases to trimming and J lost 6 bases, with 9 bases between them. Germline V gives CDR1 SQVTM, CDR2 ANQGSEA. The CDR3 contains 10 residues. The CDR3 DNA sequence: TGCAGCGCTCACGAACAGACCCAGTACTTC. This translates into CSAHEQTQYF.

The genes are TRBV5-1 and TRBJ2-1; 15 nucleotides match TRBD2. Germline CDR1 is SGHRS and CDR2 is YFSETQ. J gave up 8 bases and V 3 bases, and 6 bases lay outside the gene matches. The CDR3 runs to 16 residues. CDR3 region: CASSWGLAGGGDEQFF. CDR3 DNA: TGCGCCAGCAGCTGGGGACTAGCGGGGGGCGGCGATGAGCAGTTCTTC.

The chain links TRBV5-4 to TRBJ2-7; D may be TRBD1 (6 bases). This CDR3 region has 14 residues. CDR1 is SGHNT, CDR2 YYREEE, per germline (reference sequence). Trimming removed 0 bases at V and 6 bases at J, with 13 bases between. As DNA, the CDR3 is TGTGCCAGCAGCTTGGGTGGCAGGGGCCGCGAGCAGTACTTC. It translates to CASSLGGRGREQYF.

The V and J genes are TRBV4-1 and TRBJ2-1; tentative D call: TRBD2 (5 bases). Trimming shortened V by 3 bases and J by 4 bases, and 13 bases separated the two germline ends. CDR1 is MGHRA, CDR2 YSYEKL, per germline. The CDR3 has 15 residues. The chain's CDR3 is CASSQVPSPYNEQFF. CDR3 nucleotides: TGCGCCAGCAGCCAGGTCCCTAGCCCTTACAATGAGCAGTTCTTC.

V is TRBV18 and J is TRBJ1-1; TRBD1 is a possible D gene (6 bases). The CDR3 length is 15 residues. Trimming took off 3 bases at V and 5 bases at J, with 16 bases between the two ends. Germline V gene sequence: CDR1 KGHSH, CDR2 LQKENI. DNA for the CDR3: TGTGCCAGCTCACCCGGGGACATAGGAGGAACTGAAGCTTTCTTT. Its translation: CASSPGDIGGTEAFF.

Comments on this clone: The same CDR3 is also encoded by other DNA sequences in this sample. The CDR3 sequence is CASSQDQGTGNTIYF. Written as DNA, the CDR3 is TGCGCCAGCAGCCAAGATCAGGGAACCGGAAACACCATATATTTT. The chain uses TRBV4-1 and TRBJ1-3; possibly TRBD1 for D (5 bases). CDR1 and CDR2 (germline): MGHRA, YSYEKL. The CDR3 has 15 residues. With 0 bases removed from V and 4 bases from J, the gap between germline ends came to 10 bases.

The chain employs TRBV11-3 and TRBJ1-2, with D perhaps matching TRBD1 (5 bases). This CDR3 is built from 13 residues. CDR1 and CDR2 (germline): SGHNT, YENEEA. Trimming removed 6 bases from V and 4 bases from J, with 12 bases in between. The CDR3 DNA follows: TGTGCCAGCAGATACCGGGGCCTCTATGGCTACACCTTC. Translation: CASRYRGLYGYTF. Complete variable domain (other parts from reference TRBV11-3 and TRBJ1-2): EAGVVQSPRYKIIEKKQPVAFWCNPISGHNTLYWYLQNLGQGPELLIRYENEEAVDDSQLPKDRFSAERLKGVDSTLKIQPAELGDSAVYLCASRYRGLYGYTFGSGTRLTVV.

This clone has only a few counts. The chain uses TRBV29-1 and TRBJ2-7; D call uncertain. The CDR3 consists of 13 residues. The germline gives CDR1 SQVTM, CDR2 ANQGSEA. Between the trimmed V and J ends, which lost 5 bases and 3 bases, there was a span of 14 bases. The CDR3 DNA follows: TGCAGCGTTCGACGACTGGAAAGCTACGAGCAGTACTTC. This translates into CSVRRLESYEQYF.

This chain connects TRBV15 to TRBJ2-3, with 7 nucleotides matching TRBD1. Per the germline V gene, CDR1 is LNHNV and CDR2 is YYDKDF (reference sequence). The CDR3 totals 15 residues. V was pared by 3 bases and J by 1 base, with 4 bases of the junction left unmatched. Here the CDR3 reads CATSSQGDGTDTQYF. In DNA form, the CDR3 reads TGTGCCACCAGCAGCCAGGGGGATGGCACAGATACGCAGTATTTT.

The V gene is TRBV19, the J gene TRBJ1-2, with TRBD1 matching over 7 bases. Trimming took 5 bases from V and 2 from J; bases not matched to a gene: 8. The CDR3 sequence is 15 residues long. The germline gives CDR1 LNHDA, CDR2 SQIVND (reference sequence). CDR3 residues: CASSPSTGRNYGYTF. The DNA of the CDR3 is TGTGCCAGTAGTCCCTCGACAGGGCGAAACTATGGCTACACCTTC. Combining the CDR3 with reference TRBV19 and TRBJ1-2 gives the whole variable domain DGGITQSPKYLFRKEGQNVTLSCEQNLNHDAMYWYRQDPGQGLRLIYYSQIVNDFQKGDIAEGYSVSREKKESFPLTVTSAQKNPTAFYLCASSPSTGRNYGYTFGSGTRLTVV.

This clone was seen many times. The genes are TRBV27 and TRBJ1-6; TRBD1 aligns across 9 bases. The CDR3 runs to 13 residues. V was clipped by 8 bases and J by 9 bases; unmatched bases: 5. Looked up from germline, CDR1 is MNHEY and CDR2 is SMNVEV (reference sequence). As DNA, the CDR3 is TGTGCCAGCGAGGGACAGGGAGTTTCACCCCTCCACTTT. Amino acids: CASEGQGVSPLHF.